Presented here are 24 T cell receptor beta chains from one specimen sequenced in a study of a mutant IDH1 vaccine in newly diagnosed glioma. Time point specified: baseline, week 1 (first vaccination visit). Documented treatment: pre-vaccination baseline after standard-of-care therapy. The method was immunoSEQ multiplex PCR; TCRdb's version includes in-frame clones alone and lacks a portion of them. The sample carries approximately 70,000 clones, 79% recorded once. The material was PBMCs, obtained from a glioma patient treated with radiotherapy, temozolomide or both. These receptors were taken from a man aged 45 to 65 with glioma.

The CDR3 DNA follows: TGTGCCAGCAGCCTCATGAGGGGGGACACTGAAGCTTTCTTT. Translated: CASSLMRGDTEAFF. This rearrangement joins TRBV5-6 to TRBJ1-1; a possible D gene is TRBD1 (6 bases). The V end lost 4 bases, the J end lost 3 bases, and 13 bases lay between the germline ends. The length of the CDR3 is 14 residues. Germline V lookup: CDR1 SGHDT, CDR2 YYEEEE.

The rearrangement links TRBV30 to TRBJ1-1; perhaps TRBD1 as D (5 bases). CDR1 and CDR2 (germline): GTSNPN, SVGIG (reference sequence). V shed 0 bases and J shed 7 bases, with 9 bases lying between them. This CDR3 is built from 12 residues. Here the CDR3 reads CAWSVGEGEAFF. CDR3 in DNA: TGTGCCTGGAGTGTAGGGGAGGGTGAAGCTTTCTTT.

This chain links TRBV19 with TRBJ2-7, with no clear D. The V gene's germline CDR1 is LNHDA and CDR2 SQIVND (reference sequence). The CDR3 is 14 amino acids. Deletions cut 5 bases from V and 5 bases from J, with 16 bases between. CDR3 bases: TGTGCCAGTAGTTCCTCCCCGGCTGGCCACGAGCAGTACTTC. Translation: CASSSSPAGHEQYF.

The CDR3 nucleotides read TGTGCCAGCAGCTGGGAGGAGGGCTACAATGAGCAGTTCTTC. The encoded protein is CASSWEEGYNEQFF. The chain joins TRBV7-9 to TRBJ2-1; TRBD2 is a possible D gene (6 bases). Trimming left V 4 bases short and J 3 bases short, with 10 bases between. CDR1 and CDR2 from the germline V gene are SEHNR and FQNEAQ (reference sequence). The CDR3 length is 14 residues.

DNA for the CDR3: TGTGCCAGCAGCGAGGACAGGGGGTTCACCGGGGAGCTGTTTTTT. This sequence encodes CASSEDRGFTGELFF. This chain uses TRBV5-6 with TRBJ2-2; 10 nucleotides agree with TRBD1. The CDR3 totals 15 residues. Germline lookup yields CDR1 SGHDT and CDR2 YYEEEE. The trim removed 4 bases at V and 4 bases at J, leaving 4 bases unmatched.

The chain combines TRBV6-5 with TRBJ1-2; D not resolved. The CDR3 length is 12 residues. V lost 5 bases to trimming and J lost 3 bases, with 7 bases between them. In germline, CDR1 is MNHEY, CDR2 SVGAGI. CDR3: CASSKRDYGYTF. In DNA form, the CDR3 reads TGTGCCAGCAGTAAAAGGGACTATGGCTACACCTTC.

V usage is TRBV11-2 and J usage is TRBJ2-2; TRBD1 matches 7 bases. The CDR3 has 15 residues. The germline V gene has CDR1 SGHAT and CDR2 FQNNGV. J gave up 4 bases and V 5 bases, and 7 bases lay outside the gene matches. CDR3 sequence (DNA): TGTGCCAGCAGCCTTTTGGACAGGCTCACCGGGGAGCTGTTTTTT. Translation gives CASSLLDRLTGELFF.

This clone appeared a single time. The chain combines TRBV9 with TRBJ1-5; D possibly corresponds to TRBD1 (5 bases). Germline V gives CDR1 SGDLS, CDR2 YYNGEE. The CDR3 sequence is 14 residues long. V gave up 4 bases and J gave up 6 bases, with 14 bases separating them. The CDR3 DNA follows: TGTGCCAGCAGCCCCTGGGGGGAGAGTCAGCCCCAGCATTTT. Amino acids: CASSPWGESQPQHF.

The chain employs TRBV6-6 and TRBJ2-3; D possibly corresponds to TRBD2 (5 bases). The CDR3 consists of 13 residues. V was shortened by 7 bases and J by 1 base, with 9 bases between the two germline ends. The germline V gene encodes CDR1 MNHNY and CDR2 SVGAGI (reference sequence). DNA of the CDR3: TGTGCCAGCAACCGGGATGGCACAGATACGCAGTATTTT. This gives the protein CASNRDGTDTQYF.

The chain uses TRBV6-5 and TRBJ1-4, with D possibly TRBD1 on 5 matching bases. Between the trimmed V and J ends, which lost 5 bases and 8 bases, there was a span of 15 bases. The germline V gene has CDR1 MNHEY and CDR2 SVGAGI. This CDR3 has 14 residues. CDR3 coding DNA: TGTGCCAGCAGTCTTGGGGGAAAAGGGGAAAAACTGTTTTTT. Protein: CASSLGGKGEKLFF.

V is TRBV5-1 and J is TRBJ2-1; no definite D call. The V gene lost 0 bases and the J gene lost 2 bases, with 6 bases spanning the gap. Germline V gives CDR1 SGHRS, CDR2 YFSETQ. The CDR3 runs to 14 residues. CDR3 bases: TGCGCCAGCAGCTTGGCCGAGACCTACAATGAGCAGTTCTTC. It codes for CASSLAETYNEQFF.

The chain couples TRBV18 to TRBJ1-4; D might be TRBD1 (6 bases). Germline lookup yields CDR1 KGHSH and CDR2 LQKENI. The CDR3 length is 14 residues. The V end lost 3 bases, the J end lost 8 bases, and 13 bases lay between the germline ends. The CDR3 reads CASSPSRGGEKLFF. For the CDR3, the DNA is TGTGCCAGCTCACCCTCCAGGGGAGGGGAAAAACTGTTTTTT.

The gene calls are TRBV2 and TRBJ1-2; no clear D. CDR1 and CDR2 from the germline V gene are SNHLY and FYNNEI. CDR3 length equals 12 residues. The V end was cut by 7 bases, the J end by 3 bases, with 9 bases between. The CDR3, as DNA: TGTGCCAGCACACTCGCAGACTATGGCTACACCTTC. Translating it yields CASTLADYGYTF.

This clone was detected only a few times. V and J are TRBV6-1 and TRBJ2-3; 10 nucleotides match TRBD1. Germline CDR1 reads MNHNS; CDR2 reads SASEGT. This CDR3 region has 18 residues. V shed 4 bases, J shed 2 bases, and the junction held 12 bases outside the gene matches. The CDR3 sequence: CASSVVGTGAYLTDTQYF. The CDR3 DNA is TGTGCCAGCAGTGTTGTAGGGACAGGGGCCTACCTCACAGATACGCAGTATTTT.

This clone was seen once. The chain uses TRBV13 and TRBJ1-4; TRBD1 is a possible D gene (6 bases). The germline V and J ends were trimmed by 6 bases and 7 bases, with 15 bases remaining between them. From germline, CDR1 is PRHDT and CDR2 FYEKMQ (reference sequence). The CDR3 totals 14 residues. CDR3 amino acids: CASSGGGGSEKLFF. The CDR3 bases are TGTGCCAGCAGTGGAGGGGGAGGGAGTGAAAAACTGTTTTTT.

The J gene is TRBJ2-7, the V gene TRBV6-1; no firm D call. The CDR3 is 15 amino acids. Trimming left V 3 bases short and J 2 bases short, with 14 bases between. Germline CDR1 is MNHNS and CDR2 is SASEGT. The CDR3 DNA sequence: TGTGCCAGCAGTGACTCGACTGGGTCAACCTACGAGCAGTACTTC. Translation: CASSDSTGSTYEQYF.

This chain links TRBV6-5 with TRBJ2-7; 11 bases fit TRBD1. The CDR3 loop spans 15 amino acids. With V trimmed by 5 bases and J by 0 bases, 3 bases remained unmatched. Germline V gene data show CDR1 as MNHEY and CDR2 as SVGAGI. In nucleotides, the CDR3 is TGTGCCAGCAGTATAGGGACAGGGGGCTCCTACGAGCAGTACTTC. It yields the protein CASSIGTGGSYEQYF.

The sample holds one count of this clone. The gene calls are TRBV10-3 and TRBJ2-5, with a possible D match to TRBD2 (7 bases). V was shortened by 8 bases and J by 1 base, with 11 bases between the two germline ends. This CDR3 region has 13 residues. Looked up from germline, CDR1 is ENHRY and CDR2 is SYGVKD. The CDR3 DNA sequence: TGTGCCATCGGGGGAGGGGGCCAAGAGACCCAGTACTTC. It is translated as CAIGGGGQETQYF.

V usage is TRBV9 and J usage is TRBJ1-5, with 9 bases fitting TRBD1. Germline lookup yields CDR1 SGDLS and CDR2 YYNGEE. CDR3 length equals 15 residues. Trimming removed 0 bases from V and 7 bases from J; junction bases left unmatched: 5. CDR3 sequence (DNA): TGTGCCAGCAGCGTAGGGACAGGGGCGAGACAGCCCCAGCATTTT. Translated: CASSVGTGARQPQHF. The full variable domain, completed using reference TRBV9 and TRBJ1-5, is DSGVTQTPKHLITATGQRVTLRCSPRSGDLSVYWYQQSLDQGLQFLIQYYNGEERAKGNILERFSAQQFPDLHSELNLSSLELGDSALYFCASSVGTGARQPQHFGDGTRLSIL.

The V and J genes are TRBV2 and TRBJ1-1; D is undetermined. The CDR3 spans 12 residues. Trimming took off 4 bases at V and 7 bases at J, with 10 bases between the two ends. Germline CDR1 and CDR2: SNHLY and FYNNEI. CDR3 amino acids: CASSVTAFEAFF. As DNA, the CDR3 is TGTGCCAGCAGTGTAACAGCGTTTGAAGCTTTCTTT.

This clone has a handful of counts. The V call is TRBV21-1, the J call TRBJ2-7; TRBD1 is the table's D call and was not checked against the DNA. TRBV21-1 is shown as a pseudogene. CDR3 length: 15 residues. Here the CDR3 reads CASSKGDEQTYEQYF. In DNA, the CDR3 is TGTGCCAGCAGCAAAGGAGACGAACAGACCTACGAGCAGTACTTC.

The chain is built from TRBV5-6 and TRBJ2-4, with 8 bases fitting TRBD1. Germline CDR1 is SGHDT and CDR2 is YYEEEE. V shed 4 bases and J 6 bases; nucleotides not matched to a gene: 6. CDR3 length equals 14 residues. CDR3 sequence reads: CASSPRTGSNIQYF. The CDR3 DNA reads TGTGCCAGCAGCCCCCGGACAGGGTCAAACATTCAGTACTTC.

The gene calls are TRBV11-2 and TRBJ1-1; the match to TRBD1 covers 11 bases. The CDR3 has 16 residues. In germline, CDR1 is SGHAT, CDR2 FQNNGV. V was clipped by 1 base and J by 4 bases; unmatched bases: 5. The DNA for the CDR3 is TGTGCCAGCAGCTTAGGGACAGGGGGCAGGGGCACTGAAGCTTTCTTT. It is translated as CASSLGTGGRGTEAFF.

The chain uses TRBV18 and TRBJ1-6; 7 bases are a match to TRBD1. V was clipped by 4 bases and J by 5 bases; unmatched bases: 2. Per the germline V gene, CDR1 is KGHSH and CDR2 is LQKENI. CDR3 length: 14 residues. For the CDR3, the DNA is TGTGCCAGCTCACGCGGGACAGATAATTCACCCCTCCACTTT. Protein sequence: CASSRGTDNSPLHF. Full variable domain (remainder filled in from reference TRBV18 and TRBJ1-6): NAGVMQNPRHLVRRRGQEARLRCSPMKGHSHVYWYRQLPEEGLKFMVYLQKENIIDESGMPKERFSAEFPKEGPSILRIQQVVRGDSAAYFCASSRGTDNSPLHFGNGTRLTVT.